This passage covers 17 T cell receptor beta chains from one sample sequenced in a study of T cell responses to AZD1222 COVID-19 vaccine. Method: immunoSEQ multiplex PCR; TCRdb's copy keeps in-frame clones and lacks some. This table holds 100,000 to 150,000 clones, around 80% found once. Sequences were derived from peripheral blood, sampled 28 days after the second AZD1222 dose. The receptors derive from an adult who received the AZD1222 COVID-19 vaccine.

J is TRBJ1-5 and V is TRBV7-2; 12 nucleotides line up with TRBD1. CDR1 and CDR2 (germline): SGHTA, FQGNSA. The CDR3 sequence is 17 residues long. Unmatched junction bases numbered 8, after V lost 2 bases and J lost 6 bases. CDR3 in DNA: TGTGCCAGCAGCTTAAGGGTGGGACAGGGGGCCGGTCAGCCCCAGCATTTT. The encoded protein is CASSLRVGQGAGQPQHF.

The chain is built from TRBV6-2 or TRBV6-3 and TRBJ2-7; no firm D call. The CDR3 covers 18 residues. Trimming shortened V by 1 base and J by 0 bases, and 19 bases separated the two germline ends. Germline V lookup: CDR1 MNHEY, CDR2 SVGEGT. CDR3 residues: CASSYWPPPSPRSYEQYF. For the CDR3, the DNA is TGTGCCAGCAGTTACTGGCCCCCTCCGAGCCCCCGCTCCTACGAGCAGTACTTC.

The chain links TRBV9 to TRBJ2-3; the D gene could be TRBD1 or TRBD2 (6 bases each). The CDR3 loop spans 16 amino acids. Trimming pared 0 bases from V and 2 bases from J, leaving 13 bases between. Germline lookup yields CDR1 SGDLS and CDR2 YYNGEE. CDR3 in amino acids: CASSVVWGAPTDTQYF. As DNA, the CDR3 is TGTGCCAGCAGCGTAGTTTGGGGGGCACCCACAGATACGCAGTATTTT.

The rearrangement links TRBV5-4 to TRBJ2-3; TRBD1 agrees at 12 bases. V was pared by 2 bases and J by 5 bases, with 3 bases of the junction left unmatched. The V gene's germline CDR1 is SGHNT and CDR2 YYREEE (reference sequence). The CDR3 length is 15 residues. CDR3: CASSFRDRGRDTQYF. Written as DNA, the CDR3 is TGTGCCAGCAGCTTCCGGGACAGGGGGCGAGATACGCAGTATTTT.

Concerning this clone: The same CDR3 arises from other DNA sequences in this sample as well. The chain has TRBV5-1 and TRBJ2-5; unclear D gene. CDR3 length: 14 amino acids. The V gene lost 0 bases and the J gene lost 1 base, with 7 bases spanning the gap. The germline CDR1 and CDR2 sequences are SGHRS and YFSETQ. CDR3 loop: CASSLAQPQETQYF. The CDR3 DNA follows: TGCGCCAGCAGCTTGGCCCAGCCCCAAGAGACCCAGTACTTC.

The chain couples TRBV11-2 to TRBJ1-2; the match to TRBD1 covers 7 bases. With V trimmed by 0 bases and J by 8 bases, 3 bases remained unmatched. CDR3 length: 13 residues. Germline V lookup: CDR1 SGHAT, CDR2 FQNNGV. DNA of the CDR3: TGTGCCAGCAGCTTAGATAGGGGGCGCGGCTACACCTTC. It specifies CASSLDRGRGYTF.

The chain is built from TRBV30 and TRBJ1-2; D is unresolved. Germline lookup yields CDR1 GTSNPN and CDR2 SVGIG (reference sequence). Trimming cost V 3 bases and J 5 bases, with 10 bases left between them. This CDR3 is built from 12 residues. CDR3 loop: CAWRSTYYGYTF. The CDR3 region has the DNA TGTGCCTGGAGGAGTACGTATTATGGCTACACCTTC.

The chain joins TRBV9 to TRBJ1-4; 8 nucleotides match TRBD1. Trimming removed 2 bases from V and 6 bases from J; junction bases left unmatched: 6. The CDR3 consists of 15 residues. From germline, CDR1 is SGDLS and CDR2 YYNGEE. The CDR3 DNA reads TGTGCCAGCAGCGTCTTCGGACAGGGATATGAAAAACTGTTTTTT. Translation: CASSVFGQGYEKLFF.

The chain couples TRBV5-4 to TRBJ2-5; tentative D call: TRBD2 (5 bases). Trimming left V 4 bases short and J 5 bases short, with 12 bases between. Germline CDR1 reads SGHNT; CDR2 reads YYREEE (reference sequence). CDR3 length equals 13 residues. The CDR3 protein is CASSPARGETQYF. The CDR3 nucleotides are TGTGCCAGCAGCCCAGCCAGAGGGGAGACCCAGTACTTC.

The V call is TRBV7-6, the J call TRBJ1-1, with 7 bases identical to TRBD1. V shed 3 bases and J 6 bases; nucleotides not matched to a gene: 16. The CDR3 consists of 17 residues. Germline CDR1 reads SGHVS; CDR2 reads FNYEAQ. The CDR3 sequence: CASSFTHPTGRLPEAFF. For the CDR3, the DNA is TGTGCCAGCAGCTTCACCCACCCGACAGGGAGGTTACCTGAAGCTTTCTTT.

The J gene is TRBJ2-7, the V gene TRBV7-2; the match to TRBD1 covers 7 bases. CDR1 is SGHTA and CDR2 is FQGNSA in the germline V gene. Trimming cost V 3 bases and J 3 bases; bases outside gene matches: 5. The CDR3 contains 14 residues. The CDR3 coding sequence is TGTGCCAGCAGCTTGGGCCCAGGGGGCTACGAGCAGTACTTC. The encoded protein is CASSLGPGGYEQYF.

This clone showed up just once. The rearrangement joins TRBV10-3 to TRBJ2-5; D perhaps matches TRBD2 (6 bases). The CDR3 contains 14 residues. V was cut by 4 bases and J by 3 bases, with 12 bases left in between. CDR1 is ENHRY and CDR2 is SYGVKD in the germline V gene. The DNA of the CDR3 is TGTGCCATCAGTGGGGGACTCGCTGAAGAGACCCAGTACTTC. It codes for CAISGGLAEETQYF.

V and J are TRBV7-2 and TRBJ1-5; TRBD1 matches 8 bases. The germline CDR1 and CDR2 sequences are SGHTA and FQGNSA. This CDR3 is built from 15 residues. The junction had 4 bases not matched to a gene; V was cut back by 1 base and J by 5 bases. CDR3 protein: CASSLGQGWYQPQHF. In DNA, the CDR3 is TGTGCCAGCAGCTTAGGACAGGGGTGGTATCAGCCCCAGCATTTT.

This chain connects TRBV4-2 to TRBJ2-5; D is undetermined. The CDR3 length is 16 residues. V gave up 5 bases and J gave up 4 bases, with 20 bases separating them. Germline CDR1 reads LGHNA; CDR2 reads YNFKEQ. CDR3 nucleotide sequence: TGTGCCAGCAGCAAGGAGTCACAGCAATCGAGAGAGACCCAGTACTTC. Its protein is CASSKESQQSRETQYF.

CDR3 coding DNA: TGTGCCAGCAGTCGGGGACAGGGGAACTATGGCTACACCTTC. It yields the protein CASSRGQGNYGYTF. The chain links TRBV6-2 or TRBV6-3 to TRBJ1-2; TRBD1 agrees at 10 bases. The CDR3 sequence is 14 residues long. The germline V gene has CDR1 MNHEY and CDR2 SVGEGT. With V trimmed by 5 bases and J by 2 bases, 2 bases remained unmatched.

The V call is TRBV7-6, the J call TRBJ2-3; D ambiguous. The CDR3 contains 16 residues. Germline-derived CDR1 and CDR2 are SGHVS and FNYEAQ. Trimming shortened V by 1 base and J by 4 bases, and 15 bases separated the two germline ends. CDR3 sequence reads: CASSLGGSLGADTQYF. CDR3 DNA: TGTGCCAGCAGCTTAGGAGGCAGCCTGGGCGCAGATACGCAGTATTTT. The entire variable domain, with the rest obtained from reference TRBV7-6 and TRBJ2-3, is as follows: GAGVSQSPRYKVTKRGQDVALRCDPISGHVSLYWYRQALGQGPEFLTYFNYEAQQDKSGLPNDRFSAERPEGSISTLTIQRTEQRDSAMYRCASSLGGSLGADTQYFGPGTRLTVL.

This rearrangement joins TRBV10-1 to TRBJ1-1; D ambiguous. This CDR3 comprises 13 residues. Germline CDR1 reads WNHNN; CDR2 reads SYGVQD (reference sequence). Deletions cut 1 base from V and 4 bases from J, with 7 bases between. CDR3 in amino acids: CASSEFRGTEAFF. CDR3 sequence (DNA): TGCGCCAGCAGTGAGTTTCGGGGCACTGAAGCTTTCTTT.